This T cell receptor beta chain came from a study of cytotoxic CD8 clonotypes in ibrutinib-treated CLL. Background on the study: Responses: about 25 partial, 2 complete; after median approximately 70 months, approximately 14 stayed remitted, 12 progressed. It was after a median about 12 months of treatment, range 6 to 36, that response samples were taken.

Researchers set a sequencing depth target of 1 in 200,000 to 1 in 1 million T cells. The method was immunoSEQ multiplex PCR; TCRdb's version includes in-frame clones alone and lacks a portion of them. The sample contains approximately 45,000 clones, just over 65% of which appear only once. Looked up from germline, CDR1 is KGHSH and CDR2 is LQKENI. V was pared by 2 bases and J by 2 bases, with 6 bases between. The CDR3 extends over 13 amino acids. The receptor's source is a human donor with chronic lymphocytic leukemia. The chain joins TRBV18 to TRBJ1-2, with D unresolved. The material was PBMCs, obtained after 24 months of ibrutinib treatment. The CDR3 DNA reads TGTGCCAGCTCACCAGCCAGAAACTATGGCTACACCTTC. Amino acid sequence: CASSPARNYGYTF.